This T cell receptor (beta chain) was identified during a study of T-cell memory formation after mild COVID-19 (dated by TCRdb to the early 2020s). About the study as a whole: Most TCR sequence clusters were specific to one of the two donors. T-cell clones expanding and contracting after mild COVID-19 in a couple of donors were tracked by longitudinal TCRalpha and TCRbeta repertoire sequencing. Two young, previously healthy adult volunteers, one female and one male, were included in the cohort.

Sequencing relied on an Illumina NovaSeq 6000. cDNA libraries for TCRalpha and TCRbeta were prepared by 5'RACE using constant-segment primers, with sample barcodes and unique molecular identifiers added. RNA was extracted from every sample with Trizol reagent. Amplification of the libraries took two PCR steps, and the second step added a second sample barcode plus Illumina TruSeq adapters. Libraries were sequenced on an Illumina NovaSeq with 2 x 150 bp paired-end reads. Per the source publication's procedure: The reads were demultiplexed and collapsed into UMI-guided consensus sequences using migec v1.2.7. Using mixcr v2.1.11, UMI consensuses were aligned to TRA and TRB V and J templates and then assembled into clonotypes. A clonotype was counted as expanded or contracted only when both edgeR and NoisET called the clonotype significant, with the noise models trained on biological replicates. For edgeR calls, the cutoffs were a false discovery rate-adjusted p below 0.01 and a log2 fold-change threshold of 1. As an exploratory analysis of dynamics, max-normalized trajectories of the 1000 most abundant clonotypes were examined by PCA with hierarchical clustering. Separately sequenced CD4+ and CD8+ repertoires were used to assign a CD4 or CD8 phenotype to each responding clone. Using fastp at Q25 and MiXCR, TCRdb reprocessed the public reads and kept productive beta chains. Here each entry gathers all rows of one CDR3 protein and keeps the most common genes and DNA. TCRdb, rather than the study authors, made the V and J calls. The sample yields roughly 380,000 distinct CDR3 sequences; 25% to 30% were counted once. 13% of the sample is taken by the ten largest.

The research as a whole found: Only a couple of mild cases were covered in the study, and larger cohorts including severe cases with pre-infection samples were considered necessary. Contracting CD4+ clones appeared mostly in the CM and EM memory subsets, whereas CD8+ clones were enriched in EMRA. Balanced CD4/CD8 phenotypes were observed for clones contracting from day 15 to 85, whereas a bias towards CD4+ was observed for a second wave of clones expanding from day 15 to 37. Some responding clones were found in pre-infection memory, which suggests that pre-existing cross-reactive memory T cells took part in the SARS-CoV-2 response. Whether the second-wave clones peaking on day 37 were SARS-CoV-2 specific was not confirmed.

In its sample, this clonotype was seen a few times. There is no known antigen for this receptor. No base qualities exist here, and no much larger clone lies one base off it. The germline V gene (reference sequence) specifies DFQATT as CDR1 and SNEGSKA as CDR2. V drops 6 bases and J drops 9 bases, leaving 14 bases in between. Including cysteine and phenylalanine, the CDR3 has 11 amino acids. The retained sequence is limited to the CDR3, 33 bases, with the frame set at the first base. Ficoll-Paque density gradient centrifugation was used to isolate PBMCs. This sequence uses TRBV20-1 and TRBJ1-1, with a tentative D gene TRBD1 over 5 matching bases. Sample: PBMCs or a T cell subset sorted from them (not recorded which). The sequence was obtained from an adult woman who had mild COVID-19 (a few samples of this study predate the infection). The sample titles of this study are shuffled in the database, so cell type and time point are left out; the donor was told from shared clones. The nucleotides read TGCAGTGCGAAAGGGACGGGACAAGCTTTCTTT. Its translation is CSAKGTGQAFF.